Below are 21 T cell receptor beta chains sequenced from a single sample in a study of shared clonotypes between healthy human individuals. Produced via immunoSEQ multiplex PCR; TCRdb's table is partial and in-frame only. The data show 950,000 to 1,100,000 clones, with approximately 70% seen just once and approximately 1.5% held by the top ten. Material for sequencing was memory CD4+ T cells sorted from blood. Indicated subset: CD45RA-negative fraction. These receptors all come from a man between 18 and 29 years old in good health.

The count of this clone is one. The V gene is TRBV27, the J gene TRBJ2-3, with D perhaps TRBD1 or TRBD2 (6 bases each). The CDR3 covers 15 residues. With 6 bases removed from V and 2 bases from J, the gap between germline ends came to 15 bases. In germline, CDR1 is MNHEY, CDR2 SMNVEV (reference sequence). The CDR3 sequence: CASRAWGASTDTQYF. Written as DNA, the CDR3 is TGTGCCAGCAGGGCTTGGGGGGCCTCCACAGATACGCAGTATTTT.

DNA of the CDR3: TGTGCCAGTAGTAGGGGACAGGATAATTCACCCCTCCACTTT. The encoded protein is CASSRGQDNSPLHF. The chain combines TRBV19 with TRBJ1-6; 8 nucleotides match TRBD1. The V gene's germline CDR1 is LNHDA and CDR2 SQIVND (reference sequence). V lost 4 bases to trimming and J lost 5 bases; unmatched junction nucleotides: 1. The CDR3 consists of 14 residues.

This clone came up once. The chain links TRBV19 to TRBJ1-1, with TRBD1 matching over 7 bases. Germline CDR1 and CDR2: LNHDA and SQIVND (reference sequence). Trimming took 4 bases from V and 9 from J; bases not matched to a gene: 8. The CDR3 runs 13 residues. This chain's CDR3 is CASSSSTGLKAFF. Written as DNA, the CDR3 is TGTGCCAGTAGTAGCTCGACAGGGTTGAAAGCTTTCTTT.

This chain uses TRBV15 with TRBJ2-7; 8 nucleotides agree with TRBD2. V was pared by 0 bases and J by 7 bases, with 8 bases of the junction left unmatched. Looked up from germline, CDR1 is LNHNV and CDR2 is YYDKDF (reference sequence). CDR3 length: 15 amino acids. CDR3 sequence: CATSRDLGLATEQYF. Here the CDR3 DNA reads TGTGCCACCAGCAGAGATTTAGGACTAGCCACGGAGCAGTACTTC.

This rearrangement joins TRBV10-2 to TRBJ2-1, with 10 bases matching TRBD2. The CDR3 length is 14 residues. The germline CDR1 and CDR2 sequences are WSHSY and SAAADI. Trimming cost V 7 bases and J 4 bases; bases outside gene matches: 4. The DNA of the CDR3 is TGCGCCAGCACCGGGACTAGCGCGTACAATGAGCAGTTCTTC. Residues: CASTGTSAYNEQFF.

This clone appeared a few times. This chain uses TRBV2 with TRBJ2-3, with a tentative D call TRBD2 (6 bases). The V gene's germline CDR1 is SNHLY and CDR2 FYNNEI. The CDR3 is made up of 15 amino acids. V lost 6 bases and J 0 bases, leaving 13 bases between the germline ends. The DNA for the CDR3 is TGTGCCAGCAGCGAAAATAGCGGTAGCACAGATACGCAGTATTTT. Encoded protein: CASSENSGSTDTQYF. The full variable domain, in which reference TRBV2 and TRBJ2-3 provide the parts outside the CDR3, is EPEVTQTPSHQVTQMGQEVILRCVPISNHLYFYWYRQILGQKVEFLVSFYNNEISEKSEIFDDQFSVERPDGSNFTLKIRSTKLEDSAMYFCASSENSGSTDTQYFGPGTRLTVL.

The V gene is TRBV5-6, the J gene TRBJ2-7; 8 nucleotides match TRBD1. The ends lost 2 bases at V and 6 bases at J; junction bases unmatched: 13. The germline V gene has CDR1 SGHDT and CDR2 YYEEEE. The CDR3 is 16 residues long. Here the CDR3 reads CASSLRRTGRYGEQYF. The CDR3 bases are TGTGCCAGCAGCTTACGAAGGACAGGGAGGTACGGCGAGCAGTACTTC.

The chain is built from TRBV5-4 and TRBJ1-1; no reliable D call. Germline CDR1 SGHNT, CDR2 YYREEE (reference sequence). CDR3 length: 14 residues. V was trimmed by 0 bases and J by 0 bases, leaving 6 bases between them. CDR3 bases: TGTGCCAGCAGCTTGGGGACTTTGAACACTGAAGCTTTCTTT. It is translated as CASSLGTLNTEAFF.

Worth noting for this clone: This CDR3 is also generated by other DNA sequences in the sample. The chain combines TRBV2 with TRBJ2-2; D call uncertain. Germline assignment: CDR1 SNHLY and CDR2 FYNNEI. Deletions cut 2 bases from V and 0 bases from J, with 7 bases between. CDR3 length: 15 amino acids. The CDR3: CASSENTPNTGELFF. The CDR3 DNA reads TGTGCCAGCAGTGAAAATACACCGAACACCGGGGAGCTGTTTTTT.

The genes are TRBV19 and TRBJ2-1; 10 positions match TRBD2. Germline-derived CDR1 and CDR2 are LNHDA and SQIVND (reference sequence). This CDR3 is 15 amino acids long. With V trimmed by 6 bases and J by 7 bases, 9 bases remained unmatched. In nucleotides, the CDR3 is TGTGCCAGTAGAAGTAGCGGGGGGATACTTAATGAGCAGTTCTTC. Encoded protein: CASRSSGGILNEQFF.

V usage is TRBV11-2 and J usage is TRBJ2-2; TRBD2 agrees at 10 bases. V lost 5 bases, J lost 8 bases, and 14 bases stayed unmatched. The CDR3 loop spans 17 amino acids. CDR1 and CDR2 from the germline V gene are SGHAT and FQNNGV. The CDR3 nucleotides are TGTGCCAGCAGCCTAGGGGGGGCTAGCGGGAGATTTGGGGAGCTGTTTTTT. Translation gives CASSLGGASGRFGELFF.

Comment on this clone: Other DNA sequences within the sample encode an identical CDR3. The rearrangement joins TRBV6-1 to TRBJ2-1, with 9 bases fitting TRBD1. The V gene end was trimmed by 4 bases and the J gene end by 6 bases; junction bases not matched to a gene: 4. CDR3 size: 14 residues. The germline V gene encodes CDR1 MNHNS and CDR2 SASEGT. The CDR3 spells CASSATGGPNEQFF. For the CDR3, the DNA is TGTGCCAGCAGTGCGACAGGGGGGCCCAATGAGCAGTTCTTC.

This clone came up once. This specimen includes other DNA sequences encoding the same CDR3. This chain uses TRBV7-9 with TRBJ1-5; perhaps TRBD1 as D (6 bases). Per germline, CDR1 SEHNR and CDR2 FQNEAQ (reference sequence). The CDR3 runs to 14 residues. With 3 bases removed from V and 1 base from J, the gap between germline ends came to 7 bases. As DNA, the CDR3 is TGTGCCAGCAGCTTTCAGGGGAGCAATCAGCCCCAGCATTTT. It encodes CASSFQGSNQPQHF.

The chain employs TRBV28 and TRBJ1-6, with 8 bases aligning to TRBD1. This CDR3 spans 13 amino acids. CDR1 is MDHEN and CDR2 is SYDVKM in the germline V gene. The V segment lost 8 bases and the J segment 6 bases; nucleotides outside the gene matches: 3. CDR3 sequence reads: CASRDRINSPLHF. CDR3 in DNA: TGTGCCAGCCGGGACAGGATTAATTCACCCCTCCACTTT.

The CDR3 here is CAPEEGALGQETQYF. CDR3 nucleotides: TGTGCCCCCGAGGAGGGGGCCCTAGGGCAAGAGACCCAGTACTTC. The chain is built from TRBV5-6 and TRBJ2-5; a possible D gene is TRBD1 (7 bases). The CDR3 runs to 15 residues. Trimming stripped 10 bases from V and 2 bases from J, with 21 bases between. Germline CDR1 is SGHDT and CDR2 is YYEEEE.

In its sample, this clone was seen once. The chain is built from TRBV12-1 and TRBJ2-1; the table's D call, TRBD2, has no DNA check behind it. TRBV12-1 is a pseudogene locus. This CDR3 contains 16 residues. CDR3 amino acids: CASSPTGLAGFNEQFF. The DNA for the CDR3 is TGTGCCAGCAGCCCGACGGGACTAGCGGGATTCAATGAGCAGTTCTTC.

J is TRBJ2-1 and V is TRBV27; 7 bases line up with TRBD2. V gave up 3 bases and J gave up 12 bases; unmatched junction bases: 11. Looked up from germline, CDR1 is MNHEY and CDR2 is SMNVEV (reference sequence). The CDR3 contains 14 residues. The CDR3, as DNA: TGTGCCAGCAGTTTTGGCCTAGCGGCCGAGGGGCAGTTCTTC. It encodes CASSFGLAAEGQFF.

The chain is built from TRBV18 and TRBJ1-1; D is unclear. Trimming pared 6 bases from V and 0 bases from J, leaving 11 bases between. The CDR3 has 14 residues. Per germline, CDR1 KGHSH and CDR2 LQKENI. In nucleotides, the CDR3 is TGTGCCAGCTCCTACTCGAGTTTGAACACTGAAGCTTTCTTT. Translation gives CASSYSSLNTEAFF. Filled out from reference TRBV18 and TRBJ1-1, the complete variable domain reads NAGVMQNPRHLVRRRGQEARLRCSPMKGHSHVYWYRQLPEEGLKFMVYLQKENIIDESGMPKERFSAEFPKEGPSILRIQQVVRGDSAAYFCASSYSSLNTEAFFGQGTRLTVV.

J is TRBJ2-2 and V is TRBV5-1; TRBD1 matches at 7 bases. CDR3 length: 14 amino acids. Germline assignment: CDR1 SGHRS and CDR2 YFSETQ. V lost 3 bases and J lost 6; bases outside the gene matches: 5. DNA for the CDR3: TGCGCCAGCAGCTCCTCCCAGGGGGCCGGGGAGCTGTTTTTT. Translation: CASSSSQGAGELFF.

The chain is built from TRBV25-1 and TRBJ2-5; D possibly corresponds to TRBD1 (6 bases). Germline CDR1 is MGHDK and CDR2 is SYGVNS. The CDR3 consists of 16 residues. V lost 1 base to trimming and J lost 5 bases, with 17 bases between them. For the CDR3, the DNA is TGTGCCAGCAGTGAATTCGTCAGGGCGCAGGGGGAGACCCAGTACTTC. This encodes CASSEFVRAQGETQYF.

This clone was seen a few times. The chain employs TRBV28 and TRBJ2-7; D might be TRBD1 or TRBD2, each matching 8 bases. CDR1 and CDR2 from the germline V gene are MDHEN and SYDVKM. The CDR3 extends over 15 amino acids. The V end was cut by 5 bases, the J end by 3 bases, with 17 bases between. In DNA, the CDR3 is TGTGCCAGCAGTCCCGGGGGGGACAGGCACTACGAGCAGTACTTC. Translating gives CASSPGGDRHYEQYF.